Detailed here is one T cell receptor beta chain. Its matching antigen is unknown. The sample is drawn from a study of beta chain features in type 1 diabetes. Looking at the study overall: The study examined more than 100,000,000 sorted cells across all samples.

In germline, CDR1 is SSHAT, CDR2 FNYEAQ (reference sequence). CDR3 length: 14 residues. cDNA synthesis used the whole RNA isolate, giving expressed TCRB sequences. Data came from immunoSEQ multiplex PCR; TCRdb stores just in-frame clones and leaves some out. This table has 630,000 or so clones, around 15% appearing once. General observations from the study: Shorter TCRB CDR3s, moderately but significantly so, marked every one of the four CD4+ subsets in Type 1 diabetes patients.

Sequenced sample: naive CD4+ T cells from blood. The chain couples TRBV7-7 to TRBJ2-7; D is uncertain. This receptor was identified in a man between 18 and 35 years old with type 1 diabetes. Here the CDR3 reads CASSPPARYYEQYF. CDR3 DNA: TGTGCTAGTTCCCCCCCCGCGAGGTACTACGAGCAGTACTTC.